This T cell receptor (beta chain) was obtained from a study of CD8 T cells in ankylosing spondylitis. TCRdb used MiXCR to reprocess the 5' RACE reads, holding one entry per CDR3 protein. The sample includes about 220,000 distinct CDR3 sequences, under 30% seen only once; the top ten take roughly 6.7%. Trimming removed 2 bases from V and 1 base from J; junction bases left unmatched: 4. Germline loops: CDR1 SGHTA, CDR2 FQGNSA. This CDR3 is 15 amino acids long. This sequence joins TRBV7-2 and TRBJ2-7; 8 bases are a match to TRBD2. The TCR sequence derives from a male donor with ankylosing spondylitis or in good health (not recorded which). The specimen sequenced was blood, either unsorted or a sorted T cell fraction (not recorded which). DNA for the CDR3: TGTGCCAGCAGCTTATTACTAGCGGCATCCTACGAGCAGTACTTC. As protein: CASSLLLAASYEQYF.